The T cell receptor (beta chain) under discussion was sequenced for a study of beta chain features in type 1 diabetes. Germline CDR1 SGDLS, CDR2 YYNGEE. Trimming removed 0 bases from V and 13 bases from J, with 10 bases in between. There are 12 residues in the CDR3. Reverse transcribing all isolated RNA meant expressed TCRB transcripts were sequenced. Clones were sequenced by immunoSEQ multiplex PCR, and TCRdb holds only the in-frame ones, with some missing. The profile shows fewer than 900,000 clones, roughly 15% of them singletons. The chain joins TRBV9 to TRBJ2-2; no firm D call. Input material: naive CD4+ T cells from blood. The sequence was obtained from a woman younger than 35 in good health. The CDR3 coding sequence is TGTGCCAGCAGCGTAGATTCCCGGCGGCTGTTTTTT. This encodes CASSVDSRRLFF.